This T cell receptor beta chain originates from a study of OX40 agonist ivuxolimab in advanced cancers. Study-wide background: The drug used for patients, ivuxolimab, was an agonistic anti-OX40 (CD134) antibody. Patients were dosed intravenously with ivuxolimab at 0.01 to 10 mg/kg every 2 weeks. Three patients, one with hepatocellular carcinoma and two with cutaneous melanoma, responded partially.

Method: immunoSEQ multiplex PCR; TCRdb's copy keeps in-frame clones and lacks some. The repertoire consists of tens of thousands of clones, with approximately 92% occurring once and the leading ten covering approximately 24%. Patients had blood sampled at baseline and again on cycle 4 day 1 and cycle 7 day 1. CDR3 size: 16 residues. V lost 5 bases, J lost 2 bases, and 8 bases stayed unmatched. Germline loops: CDR1 SGHAT, CDR2 FQNNGV. This rearrangement joins TRBV11-2 to TRBJ2-7; TRBD1 agrees at 11 bases. Specimen: CD4+ or CD8+ T cells sorted from blood, collected in a trial of the OX40 agonist ivuxolimab. The receptor's source is an adult with an advanced solid tumor such as melanoma, head and neck, liver or kidney cancer. CDR3 residues: CASSPRPGQGAYEQYF. The CDR3 DNA sequence: TGTGCCAGCAGCCCTAGGCCGGGACAGGGGGCCTACGAGCAGTACTTC.